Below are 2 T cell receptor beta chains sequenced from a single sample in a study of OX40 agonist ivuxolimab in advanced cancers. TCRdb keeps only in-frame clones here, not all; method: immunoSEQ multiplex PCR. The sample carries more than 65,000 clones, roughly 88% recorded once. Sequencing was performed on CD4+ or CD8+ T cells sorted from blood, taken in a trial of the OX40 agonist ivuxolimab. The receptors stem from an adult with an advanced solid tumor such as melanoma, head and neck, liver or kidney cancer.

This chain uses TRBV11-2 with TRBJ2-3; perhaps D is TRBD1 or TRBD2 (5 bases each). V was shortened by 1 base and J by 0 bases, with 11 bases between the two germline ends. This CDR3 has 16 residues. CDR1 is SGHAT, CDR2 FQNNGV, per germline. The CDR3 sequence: CASSLAGTPSTDTQYF. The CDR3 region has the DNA TGTGCCAGCAGCTTAGCAGGGACCCCTAGCACAGATACGCAGTATTTT.

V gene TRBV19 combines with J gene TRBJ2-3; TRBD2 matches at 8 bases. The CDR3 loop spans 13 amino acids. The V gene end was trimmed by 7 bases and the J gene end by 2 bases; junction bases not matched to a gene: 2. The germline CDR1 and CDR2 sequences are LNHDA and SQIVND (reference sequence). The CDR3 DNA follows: TGTGCCAGTACGGGGGGGGACACAGATACGCAGTATTTT. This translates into CASTGGDTDTQYF.